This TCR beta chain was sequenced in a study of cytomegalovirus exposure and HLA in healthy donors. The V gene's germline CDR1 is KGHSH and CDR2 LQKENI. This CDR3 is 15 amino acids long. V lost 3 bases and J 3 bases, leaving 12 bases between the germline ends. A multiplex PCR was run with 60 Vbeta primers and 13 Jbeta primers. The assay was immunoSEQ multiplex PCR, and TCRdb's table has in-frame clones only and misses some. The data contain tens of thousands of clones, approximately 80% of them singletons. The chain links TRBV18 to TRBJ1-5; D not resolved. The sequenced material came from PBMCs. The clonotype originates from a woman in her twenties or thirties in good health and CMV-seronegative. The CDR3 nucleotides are TGTGCCAGCTCACCCACGCCCGGGGACAATCAGCCCCAGCATTTT. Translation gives CASSPTPGDNQPQHF.